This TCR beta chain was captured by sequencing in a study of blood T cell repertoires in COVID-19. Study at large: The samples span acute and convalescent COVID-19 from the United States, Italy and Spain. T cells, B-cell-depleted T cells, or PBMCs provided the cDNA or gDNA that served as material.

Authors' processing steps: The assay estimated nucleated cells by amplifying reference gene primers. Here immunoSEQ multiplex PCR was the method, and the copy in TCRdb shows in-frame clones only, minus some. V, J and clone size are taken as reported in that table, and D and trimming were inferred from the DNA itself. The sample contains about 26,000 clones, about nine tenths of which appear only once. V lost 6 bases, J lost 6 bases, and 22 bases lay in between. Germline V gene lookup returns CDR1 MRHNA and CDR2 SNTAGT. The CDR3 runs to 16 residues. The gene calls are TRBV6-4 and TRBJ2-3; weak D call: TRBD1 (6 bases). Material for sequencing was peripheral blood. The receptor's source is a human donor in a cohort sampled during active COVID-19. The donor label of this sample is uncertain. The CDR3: CASSLSPSGGSDTQYF. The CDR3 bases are TGTGCCAGCAGCCTAAGTCCTTCTGGGGGCAGCGATACGCAGTATTTT.